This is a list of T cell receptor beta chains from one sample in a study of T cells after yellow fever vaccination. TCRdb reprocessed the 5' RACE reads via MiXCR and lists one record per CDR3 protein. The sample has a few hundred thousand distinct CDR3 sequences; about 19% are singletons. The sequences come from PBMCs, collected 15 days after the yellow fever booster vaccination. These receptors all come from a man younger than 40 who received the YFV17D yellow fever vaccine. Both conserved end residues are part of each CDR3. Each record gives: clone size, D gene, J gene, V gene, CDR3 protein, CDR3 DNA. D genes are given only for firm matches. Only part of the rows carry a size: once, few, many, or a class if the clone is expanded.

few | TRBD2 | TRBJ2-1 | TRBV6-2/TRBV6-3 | CASISEREGSYNEQFF | TGTGCCAGCATCAGCGAGCGGGAGGGCTCCTACAATGAGCAGTTCTTC
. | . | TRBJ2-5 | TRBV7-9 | CASSSGRMIETQYF | TGTGCCAGCAGCTCCGGGCGGATGATCGAGACCCAGTACTTC
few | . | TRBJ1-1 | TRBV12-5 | CASGSDPGQNTEAFF | TGTGCTAGTGGTTCCGACCCGGGACAGAACACTGAAGCTTTCTTT
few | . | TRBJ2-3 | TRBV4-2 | CASSQEGADITDTQYF | TGTGCCAGCAGCCAAGAGGGAGCGGATATCACAGATACGCAGTATTTT
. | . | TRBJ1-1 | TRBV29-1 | CSVTGPFLTAFF | TGCAGCGTTACTGGACCGTTCCTCACGGCTTTCTTT
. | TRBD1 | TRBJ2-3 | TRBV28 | CASSLGGLTADTQYF | TGTGCCAGCAGCTTAGGGGGCCTGACTGCAGATACGCAGTATTTT
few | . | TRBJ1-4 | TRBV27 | CASNFGHLRREKLFF | TGTGCCAGCAACTTCGGGCATCTCCGACGGGAAAAACTGTTTTTT
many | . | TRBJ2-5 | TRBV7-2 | CASSRSGQETQYF | TGTGCCAGCAGTAGGAGCGGACAAGAGACCCAGTACTTC
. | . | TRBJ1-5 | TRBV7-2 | CASSLASGGNGQPQHF | TGTGCCAGCAGCTTAGCTAGTGGGGGGAATGGTCAGCCCCAGCATTTT
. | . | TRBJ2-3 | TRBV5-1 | CASSLRGNKDTQYF | TGCGCCAGCAGCTTGAGGGGAAATAAAGATACGCAGTATTTT
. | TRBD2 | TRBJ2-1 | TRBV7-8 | CASSKEGTSLDNEQFF | TGTGCCAGCAGCAAAGAAGGGACTAGTTTGGATAATGAGCAGTTCTTC
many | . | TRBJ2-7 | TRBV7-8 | CASSEGAGYEQYF | TGTGCCAGCAGCGAGGGAGCAGGCTACGAGCAGTACTTC
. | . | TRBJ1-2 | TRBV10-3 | CAVKPEGGYGYTF | TGTGCCGTGAAGCCCGAAGGCGGGTATGGCTACACCTTC
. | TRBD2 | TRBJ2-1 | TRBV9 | CASSPGGLAGGEQFF | TGTGCCAGCAGCCCGGGCGGCCTAGCGGGGGGGGAGCAGTTCTTC
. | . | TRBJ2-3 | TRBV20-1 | CSARAPGVDTQYF | TGCAGTGCTAGAGCTCCCGGAGTAGATACGCAGTATTTT
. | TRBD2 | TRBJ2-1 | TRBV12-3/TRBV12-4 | CASAGARNEQFF | TGTGCCAGCGCGGGAGCGCGCAATGAGCAGTTCTTC
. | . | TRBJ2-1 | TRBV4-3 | CASSQDLLPDYNEQFF | TGCGCCAGCAGCCAAGATCTCTTGCCCGACTACAATGAGCAGTTCTTC
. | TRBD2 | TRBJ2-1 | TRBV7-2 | CASSLRTGGYNEQFF | TGTGCCAGCAGCTTAAGAACGGGAGGCTACAATGAGCAGTTCTTC
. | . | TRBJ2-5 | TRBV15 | CATSSVGGAEETQYF | TGTGCCACCAGCAGTGTTGGGGGCGCGGAGGAGACCCAGTACTTC
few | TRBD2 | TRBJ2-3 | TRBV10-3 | CAISEPKVAGASDTQYF | TGTGCCATCAGTGAGCCAAAAGTAGCGGGAGCCTCAGATACGCAGTATTTT
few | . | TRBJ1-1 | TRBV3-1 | CASSAPSRSNTEAFF | TGTGCCAGCAGCGCTCCCAGTAGATCGAACACTGAAGCTTTCTTT
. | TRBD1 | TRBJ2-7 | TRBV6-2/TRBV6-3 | CASSPPPDRAYEQYF | TGTGCCAGCAGTCCCCCTCCGGACAGGGCCTACGAGCAGTACTTC
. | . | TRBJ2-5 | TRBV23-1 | CASRPHWGKQETQYF | TGCGCCAGCAGACCTCACTGGGGGAAACAAGAGACCCAGTACTTC
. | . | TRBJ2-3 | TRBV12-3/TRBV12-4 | CASSWVAGGDTQYF | TGTGCCAGCAGTTGGGTGGCAGGGGGGGATACGCAGTATTTT
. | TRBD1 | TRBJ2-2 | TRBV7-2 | CASSLTGTGGTGELFF | TGTGCCAGCAGTTTGACCGGGACAGGGGGAACTGGGGAGCTGTTTTTT
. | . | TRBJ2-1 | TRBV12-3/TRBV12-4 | CASTLEVGSYNEQFF | TGTGCCAGCACCCTGGAGGTTGGCTCCTACAATGAGCAGTTCTTC
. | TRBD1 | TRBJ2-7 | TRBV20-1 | CSARGDRDTTYEQYF | TGCAGTGCTAGGGGGGACAGAGATACAACCTACGAGCAGTACTTC
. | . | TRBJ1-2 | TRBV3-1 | CASSPPGHLNYGYTF | TGTGCCAGCAGCCCACCGGGACACCTTAACTATGGCTACACCTTC
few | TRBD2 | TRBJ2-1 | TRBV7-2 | CASSDAGAYNEQFF | TGTGCCAGCAGCGACGCGGGAGCTTACAATGAGCAGTTCTTC
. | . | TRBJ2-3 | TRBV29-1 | CSVQPEAWTDTQYF | TGCAGCGTTCAACCGGAGGCCTGGACAGATACGCAGTATTTT
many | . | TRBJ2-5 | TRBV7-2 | CASSLGNQETQYF | TGTGCCAGCAGCTTAGGCAACCAAGAGACCCAGTACTTC
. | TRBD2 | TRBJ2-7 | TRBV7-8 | CASSLSTGTSYF | TGTGCCAGCAGCTTATCTACCGGGACTAGTTACTTC
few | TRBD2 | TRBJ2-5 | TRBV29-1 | CSVTGGPFQYF | TGCAGCGTAACGGGAGGCCCATTCCAGTACTTC
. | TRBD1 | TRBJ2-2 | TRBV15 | CATTLTDRVTGELFF | TGTGCCACCACCTTGACAGACAGGGTGACCGGGGAGCTGTTTTTT
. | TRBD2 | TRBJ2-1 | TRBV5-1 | CASSLAASSGYNEQFF | TGCGCCAGCAGCTTGGCAGCTAGTAGCGGGTACAATGAGCAGTTCTTC
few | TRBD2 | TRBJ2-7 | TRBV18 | CASSPGLAGATYEQYF | TGTGCCAGCTCACCAGGACTAGCGGGAGCTACCTACGAGCAGTACTTC
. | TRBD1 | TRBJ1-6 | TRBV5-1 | CASSFDRVSGNSPLHF | TGCGCCAGCAGCTTTGACAGGGTATCGGGTAATTCACCCCTCCACTTT
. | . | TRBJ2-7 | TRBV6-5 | CASRTSNEQYF | TGTGCCAGCAGGACTTCGAACGAGCAGTACTTC
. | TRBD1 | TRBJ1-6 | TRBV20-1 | CSARNGRTGTTPLHF | TGCAGTGCTAGGAACGGTAGGACAGGGACGACACCCCTCCACTTT
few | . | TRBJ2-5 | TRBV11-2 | CASSLDQGLINF | TGTGCCAGCAGCTTAGATCAGGGCCTTATAAACTTC